This TCR beta chain was captured by sequencing in a study of blood T cell repertoires in COVID-19. Study-level information: Sample material is recorded as cDNA or gDNA derived from T cells, B-cell-depleted T cells, or PBMCs.

Assay used: immunoSEQ multiplex PCR; TCRdb lists only in-frame clones, some missing. This sample yields fewer than 350,000 clones, of which 65% to 90% are seen a single time; roughly 4% belongs to the top ten. Individuals aged about 18 to 89 years were recruited from fewer than 30 US areas. This clone has a handful of counts. V was clipped by 7 bases and J by 2 bases, with 15 bases between them. Per the germline V gene, CDR1 is MDHEN and CDR2 is SYDVKM. The CDR3 consists of 15 residues. The sample was PBMCs or T cells enriched from blood (not recorded which). J is TRBJ2-1 and V is TRBV28, with a weak D call TRBD1 (6 bases). The clonotype was recovered from a woman between 40 and 50 years old with acute COVID-19. The CDR3 coding sequence is TGTGCCAGCAAAAAAGGGGGAGACACCTACAATGAGCAGTTCTTC. It encodes CASKKGGDTYNEQFF.